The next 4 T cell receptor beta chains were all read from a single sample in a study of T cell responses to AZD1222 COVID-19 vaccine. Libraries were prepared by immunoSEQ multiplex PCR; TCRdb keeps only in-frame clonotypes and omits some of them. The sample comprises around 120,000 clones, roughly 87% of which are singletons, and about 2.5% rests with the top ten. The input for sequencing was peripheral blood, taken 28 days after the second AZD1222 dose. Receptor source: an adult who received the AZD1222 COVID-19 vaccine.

CDR3 sequence reads: CARSEKDSNPNEKLFF. CDR3 DNA sequence: TGTGCCAGAAGCGAGAAGGACAGTAACCCAAATGAAAAACTGTTTTTT. The chain uses TRBV7-5 and TRBJ1-4; the table's D gene call, TRBD1, was not cross checked with the DNA. TRBV7-5 is a pseudogene. The CDR3 length is 16 residues.

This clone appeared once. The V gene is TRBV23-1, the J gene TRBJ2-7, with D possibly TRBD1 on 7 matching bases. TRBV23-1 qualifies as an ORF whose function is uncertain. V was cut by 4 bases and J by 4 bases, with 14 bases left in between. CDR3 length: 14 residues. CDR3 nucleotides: TGCGCCAGCAGTCCGGAGACAGGGAGGTACGAGCAGTACTTC. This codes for CASSPETGRYEQYF.

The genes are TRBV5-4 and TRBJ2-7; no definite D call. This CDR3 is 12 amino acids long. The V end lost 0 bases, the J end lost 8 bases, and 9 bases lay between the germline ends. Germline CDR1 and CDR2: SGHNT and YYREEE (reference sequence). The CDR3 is CASSLEAGQQYF. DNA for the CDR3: TGTGCCAGCAGCTTGGAGGCAGGCCAGCAGTACTTC. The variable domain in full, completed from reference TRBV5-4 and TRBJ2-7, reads ETGVTQSPTHLIKTRGQQVTLRCSSQSGHNTVSWYQQALGQGPQFIFQYYREEENGRGNFPPRFSGLQFPNYSSELNVNALELDDSALYLCASSLEAGQQYFGPGTRLTVT.

The CDR3 is CASSSRLTSGSSYNEQFF. The CDR3 nucleotides read TGTGCCAGCAGTTCTCGCCTGACTAGCGGTAGCTCCTACAATGAGCAGTTCTTC. The chain is built from TRBV28 and TRBJ2-1, with 9 bases matching TRBD2. This CDR3 has 18 amino acids. J was trimmed by 0 bases and V by 4 bases; bases with no gene match: 10. Germline V lookup: CDR1 MDHEN, CDR2 SYDVKM. The full variable domain, rest sourced from reference TRBV28 and TRBJ2-1, is DVKVTQSSRYLVKRTGEKVFLECVQDMDHENMFWYRQDPGLGLRLIYFSYDVKMKEKGDIPEGYSVSREKKERFSLILESASTNQTSMYLCASSSRLTSGSSYNEQFFGPGTRLTVL.